This T cell receptor (beta chain) appears in the sequencing data of a study of T cell clonotyping in hematopoietic cell transplantation. Broader study findings: After transplant, recipient diversity fell while pathologically expanded clonotypes grew through day 180. CD4 and CD8 repertoire contributions could not be separated without sorting. Few recipient clonotypes overlapped donors; over 95% were de novo at given depth.

The sample holds a few counts of this clone. Its specificity is unknown. The data were produced by immunoSEQ multiplex PCR, yet TCRdb's version contains in-frame clones alone and is incomplete. Of some 40,000 clones in the sample, less than 95% were seen once. There are 13 residues in the CDR3. V dropped 4 bases and J dropped 7; count of bases not matched to a gene: 6. Germline CDR1 is SGHNT and CDR2 is YYREEE (reference sequence). Sequenced material: peripheral blood mononuclear cells. The clonotype was recovered from a woman between 50 and 59 years old in good health. Some clones in this sample may be carry-over from other donors' samples. The gene calls are TRBV5-4 and TRBJ1-2; 8 bases match TRBD1. This CDR3 is CASSRRQGTGYTF. CDR3 sequence (DNA): TGTGCCAGCAGCCGAAGACAGGGGACTGGCTACACCTTC.